One and the same sample provided the 15 T cell receptor beta chains below, sequenced in a study of T cell repertoires in cytomegalovirus infection. Each CDR3 protein is one row after TCRdb ran MiXCR on the reads. In the table there are about 450,000 distinct CDR3 sequences, roughly a third of which are singletons. The sample comprised PBMCs. Receptors were obtained from a human donor in good health (CMV status not recorded). Some clones in this sample may be carry-over from other donors' samples.

Only a few counts were recorded for this clonotype. The chain combines TRBV11-2 with TRBJ1-2, with 8 bases that match TRBD1. Per germline, CDR1 SGHAT and CDR2 FQNNGV. The CDR3 is 15 amino acids. Losses at the gene ends were 0 bases for V and 4 bases for J; bases not matched to a gene: 4. The CDR3, as DNA: TGTGCCAGCAGCTTAGAAGGACAGGGAGTCTATGGCTACACCTTC. Protein sequence: CASSLEGQGVYGYTF.

The chain uses TRBV19 and TRBJ1-5, with TRBD1 matching 7 bases. CDR1 is LNHDA, CDR2 SQIVND, per germline (reference sequence). Trimming cost V 3 bases and J 1 base; bases outside gene matches: 3. The CDR3 loop spans 15 amino acids. The CDR3 region has the DNA TGTGCCAGTAGTATCTCGACAGGGAGCAATCAGCCCCAGCATTTT. It translates to CASSISTGSNQPQHF.

V and J are TRBV12-3 or TRBV12-4 and TRBJ2-1; 8 bases are shared with TRBD2. V trimming: 5 bases; J trimming: 4 bases; junction bases outside the gene matches: 7. This CDR3 spans 15 amino acids. The DNA of the CDR3 is TGTGCCAGCAGTCCCGTTCGGGGGGGGTACAATGAGCAGTTCTTC. It translates to CASSPVRGGYNEQFF.

The CDR3 DNA is TGTGCCAGCAGCGTACGAGGGGACTACTCCTACGAGCAGTACTTC. It yields the protein CASSVRGDYSYEQYF. The chain recombines TRBV9 with TRBJ2-7; 7 bases align to TRBD2. The CDR3 loop spans 15 amino acids. V was clipped by 1 base and J by 0 bases; unmatched bases: 4. The V gene's germline CDR1 is SGDLS and CDR2 YYNGEE.

The chain carries TRBV20-1 and TRBJ2-1; 9 bases match TRBD2. This CDR3 region has 15 residues. Per germline, CDR1 DFQATT and CDR2 SNEGSKA (reference sequence). V lost 6 bases, J lost 0 bases, and 6 bases stayed unmatched. CDR3 in DNA: TGCAGTGCGCGCGGGGGGGTTAGCTCCTACAATGAGCAGTTCTTC. This gives the protein CSARGGVSSYNEQFF.

This clonotype has ten or more counts. This chain connects TRBV7-8 to TRBJ1-2, with TRBD1 as a possible D gene (5 bases). The germline V gene encodes CDR1 SGHVS and CDR2 FQNEAQ. Trimming pared 5 bases from V and 4 bases from J, leaving 14 bases between. The CDR3 is made up of 14 amino acids. DNA of the CDR3: TGTGCCAGCAGCCAAGACAGACAGATCTATGGCTACACCTTC. As protein: CASSQDRQIYGYTF.

This clonotype was counted between two and nine times. At one end the junction does not follow the germline gene, possibly because of a read error. The chain couples TRBV7-3 to TRBJ1-6; D not resolved. The germline gives CDR1 SGHTA, CDR2 FQGTGA. The CDR3 covers 16 residues. For the CDR3, the DNA is TGTTCCAGCAGCTTATCGAAGGACGAATATAATTCACCCCTCCACTTT. It yields the protein CSSSLSKDEYNSPLHF.

The gene calls are TRBV29-1 and TRBJ2-1; 11 bases are shared with TRBD2. Per the germline V gene, CDR1 is SQVTM and CDR2 is ANQGSEA. The CDR3 sequence is 18 residues long. V lost 6 bases to trimming and J lost 1 base; unmatched junction nucleotides: 14. Here the CDR3 DNA reads TGCAGCGTCCAGACTAGCGGGGAAGATGTTAGGTCCTACAATGAGCAGTTCTTC. This translates into CSVQTSGEDVRSYNEQFF.

The chain employs TRBV25-1 and TRBJ1-4; D is unclear. V was pared by 2 bases and J by 7 bases, with 14 bases between. Germline V gives CDR1 MGHDK, CDR2 SYGVNS. CDR3 size: 15 residues. The CDR3 DNA reads as TGTGCCAGCAGTGAACTTTCGGGTTTCGGTGAAAAACTGTTTTTT. It translates to CASSELSGFGEKLFF. The full variable domain, with the rest looked up from reference TRBV25-1 and TRBJ1-4, is EADIYQTPRYLVIGTGKKITLECSQTMGHDKMYWYQQDPGMELHLIHYSYGVNSTEKGDLSSESTVSRIRTEHFPLTLESARPSHTSQYLCASSELSGFGEKLFFGSGTQLSVL.

This clonotype was recorded a few times. This chain uses TRBV18 with TRBJ1-1; D unclear. V lost 3 bases to trimming and J lost 8 bases, with 13 bases between them. The CDR3 consists of 13 residues. The germline CDR1 and CDR2 sequences are KGHSH and LQKENI. This CDR3 is CASSPRHQEEAFF. The CDR3 DNA reads TGTGCCAGCTCACCTCGACATCAGGAGGAAGCTTTCTTT. The complete variable domain, with remaining parts taken from reference TRBV18 and TRBJ1-1, reads NAGVMQNPRHLVRRRGQEARLRCSPMKGHSHVYWYRQLPEEGLKFMVYLQKENIIDESGMPKERFSAEFPKEGPSILRIQQVVRGDSAAYFCASSPRHQEEAFFGQGTRLTVV.

The chain uses TRBV6-2 or TRBV6-3 and TRBJ2-7, with D maybe TRBD1 (5 bases). Looked up from germline, CDR1 is MNHEY and CDR2 is SVGEGT. The CDR3 covers 13 residues. Trimming cost V 6 bases and J 3 bases, with 12 bases left between them. CDR3 in DNA: TGTGCCAGCAGCCCAGGGTATCTCTACGAGCAGTACTTC. It is translated as CASSPGYLYEQYF.

This clonotype was seen ten or more times. The chain couples TRBV19 to TRBJ1-2; D possibly corresponds to TRBD1 (6 bases). This CDR3 spans 13 amino acids. V lost 6 bases to trimming and J lost 4 bases, with 12 bases between them. Germline loops: CDR1 LNHDA, CDR2 SQIVND (reference sequence). The CDR3 coding sequence is TGTGCCAGTAGCTCCACAGGGATCTATGGCTACACCTTC. Residues: CASSSTGIYGYTF.

V gene TRBV27 combines with J gene TRBJ2-2, with 9 bases fitting TRBD1. This CDR3 comprises 15 residues. CDR1 is MNHEY and CDR2 is SMNVEV in the germline V gene (reference sequence). With 6 bases clipped from V and 5 bases from J, the junction kept 7 bases outside the gene matches. The CDR3 coding sequence is TGTGCCAGCAGAGCGGGACAGGGAGGGACCGGGGAGCTGTTTTTT. Translating gives CASRAGQGGTGELFF.

V gene TRBV6-2 or TRBV6-3 combines with J gene TRBJ1-5; 12 bases are a match to TRBD1. Germline V gene data show CDR1 as MNHEY and CDR2 as SVGEGT. This CDR3 has 15 amino acids. V gave up 5 bases and J gave up 6 bases; unmatched junction bases: 5. In DNA form, the CDR3 reads TGTGCCAGCAGTCCCGGGACAGGGGGCGTTCAGCCCCAGCATTTT. It specifies CASSPGTGGVQPQHF.

The V call is TRBV27, the J call TRBJ2-3; tentatively, D is TRBD1 or TRBD2 (6 bases each). The length of the CDR3 is 15 residues. In germline, CDR1 is MNHEY, CDR2 SMNVEV (reference sequence). Trimming stripped 4 bases from V and 4 bases from J, with 15 bases between. This CDR3 reads CASSSGAFGSDTQYF. The CDR3 DNA reads TGTGCCAGCAGTTCGGGGGCCTTTGGTTCAGATACGCAGTATTTT.